These 29 T cell receptor beta chains were all obtained from the same sample, sequenced in a study of blood T cells in healthy people across ages. Next came a second PCR, run for about 6 to 12 cycles, which used a sample-barcoded 5' primer along with a J-beta primer mix. TCRdb called the 5' RACE reads again in MiXCR, with one record for every CDR3 protein. The repertoire holds around 1,000,000 distinct CDR3 sequences, with around 25% as singletons. This sample also appeared in a second study, on T cells of mothers and their children.

The material sequenced was blood. All receptors derive from a girl aged 2 to 10 in good health.

This chain links TRBV20-1 with TRBJ1-4, with 7 bases aligning to TRBD1. This CDR3 spans 15 amino acids. After removal of 6 bases from V and 6 bases from J, the junction contained 13 bases not matched to a gene. CDR1 DFQATT and CDR2 SNEGSKA come from the germline V gene (reference sequence). The DNA of the CDR3 is TGCAGTGCCCAACCACAGGGGCGGAGGGATGAAAAACTGTTTTTT. Its protein is CSAQPQGRRDEKLFF.

The chain recombines TRBV29-1 with TRBJ2-7; TRBD1 matches 7 bases. This CDR3 is 10 amino acids long. The germline CDR1 and CDR2 sequences are SQVTM and ANQGSEA. J gave up 12 bases and V 7 bases, and 9 bases lay outside the gene matches. The CDR3 protein is CSGLGGGRYF. Written as DNA, the CDR3 is TGCAGCGGTTTAGGGGGCGGGCGGTACTTC.

The V and J genes are TRBV21-1 and TRBJ2-1; the table names TRBD1, a call not compared with the DNA. TRBV21-1 corresponds to a pseudogene. The CDR3 spans 15 residues. Here the CDR3 DNA reads TGTGCCAGCAGCAAATGGGACAGGGATAACGGTGGGCAGTTCTTC. It codes for CASSKWDRDNGGQFF.

V is TRBV7-9 and J is TRBJ2-5; the match to TRBD1 covers 7 bases. Losses at the gene ends were 6 bases for V and 13 bases for J; bases not matched to a gene: 17. Germline CDR1 SEHNR, CDR2 FQNEAQ (reference sequence). This CDR3 contains 14 residues. The CDR3 is CASRPSQTGLEWYF. CDR3 nucleotides: TGTGCCAGCAGACCCAGCCAGACAGGGTTGGAATGGTACTTC. Full variable domain (missing parts from reference TRBV7-9 and TRBJ2-5): DTGVSQNPRHKITKRGQNVTFRCDPISEHNRLYWYRQTLGQGPEFLTYFQNEAQLEKSRLLSDRFSAERPKGSFSTLEIQRTEQGDSAMYLCASRPSQTGLEWYFGPGTRLLVL.

This clonotype has only a few counts. The J gene is TRBJ2-3, the V gene TRBV12-3 or TRBV12-4; D is perhaps TRBD2 (6 bases). Between the trimmed V and J ends, which lost 2 bases and 4 bases, there was a span of 13 bases. The CDR3 totals 15 residues. In nucleotides, the CDR3 is TGTGCCAGCAGTTTACCCGAATGGGGGGCAGATACGCAGTATTTT. It specifies CASSLPEWGADTQYF.

The chain joins TRBV20-1 to TRBJ2-5; possible D gene TRBD2, 6 bases. Matching the DNA end better, TRBJ2-1 makes the J call doubtful. The germline V gene encodes CDR1 DFQATT and CDR2 SNEGSKA (reference sequence). The CDR3 sequence is 12 residues long. The CDR3 is CSARLTGTPQFF. CDR3 sequence (DNA): TGCAGTGCTAGATTGACCGGGACTCCCCAGTTCTTC.

The J gene is TRBJ2-1, the V gene TRBV9, with D possibly TRBD2 on 6 matching bases. This CDR3 has 14 amino acids. V lost 3 bases to trimming and J lost 4 bases, with 11 bases between them. The germline V gene encodes CDR1 SGDLS and CDR2 YYNGEE. CDR3 loop: CASSAFGGYNEQFF. CDR3 in DNA: TGTGCCAGCAGCGCTTTCGGGGGTTACAATGAGCAGTTCTTC.

The chain carries TRBV20-1 and TRBJ1-1; D is uncertain. The CDR3 is 13 amino acids. In germline, CDR1 is DFQATT, CDR2 SNEGSKA (reference sequence). Trimming pared 1 base from V and 5 bases from J, leaving 11 bases between. CDR3 nucleotides: TGCAGTGCTAGAGGTGGGTCGCGGACTGAAGCTTTCTTT. Its translation is CSARGGSRTEAFF.

The rearrangement uses TRBV4-1 and TRBJ2-1, with D possibly being TRBD2 (6 bases). There are 12 residues in the CDR3. CDR1 MGHRA and CDR2 YSYEKL come from the germline V gene. Trimming removed 4 bases at V and 8 bases at J, with 9 bases between. In nucleotides, the CDR3 is TGCGCCAGCAGCCGCCCGGGAGATGAGCAGTTCTTC. As protein: CASSRPGDEQFF.

J is TRBJ1-1 and V is TRBV29-1, with D perhaps TRBD1 (6 bases). Trimming removed 4 bases at V and 5 bases at J, with 11 bases between. The CDR3 is 12 amino acids. Germline CDR1 and CDR2: SQVTM and ANQGSEA. CDR3 nucleotide sequence: TGCAGCGTTGGAGTCACAGGGACTGAAGCTTTCTTT. It codes for CSVGVTGTEAFF.

A few counts support this clonotype. This chain connects TRBV20-1 to TRBJ1-1, with D unclear. Trimming removed 0 bases at V and 2 bases at J, with 13 bases between. Germline CDR1 is DFQATT and CDR2 is SNEGSKA (reference sequence). This CDR3 has 15 amino acids. In nucleotides, the CDR3 is TGCAGTGCTAGAGATCAGGCTACGAGTAACACTGAAGCTTTCTTT. It translates to CSARDQATSNTEAFF.

The chain uses TRBV29-1 and TRBJ1-1; D ambiguous. There are 11 residues in the CDR3. Deletions cut 8 bases from V and 4 bases from J, with 11 bases between. CDR1 and CDR2 from the germline V gene are SQVTM and ANQGSEA. The CDR3: CSLKWGTEAFF. CDR3 DNA: TGCAGCCTCAAGTGGGGCACTGAAGCTTTCTTT.

This clonotype was seen a handful of times. The V and J genes are TRBV10-3 and TRBJ2-1, with TRBD2 identical over 13 bases. V was pared by 6 bases and J by 5 bases, with 10 bases of the junction left unmatched. Germline V gives CDR1 ENHRY, CDR2 SYGVKD. The CDR3 has 17 amino acids. The DNA of the CDR3 is TGTGCCATCAGGGGTCCAGTCGGGACTAGCGGGGACAATGAGCAGTTCTTC. This sequence encodes CAIRGPVGTSGDNEQFF.

V gene TRBV20-1 combines with J gene TRBJ2-2, with D possibly being TRBD1 (5 bases). Germline values: CDR1 DFQATT, CDR2 SNEGSKA (reference sequence). Trimming removed 0 bases from V and 1 base from J, with 12 bases in between. The CDR3 is 16 residues long. The CDR3 loop is CSARDLVTGNTGELFF. The CDR3 region has the DNA TGCAGTGCTAGAGATCTCGTTACAGGGAACACCGGGGAGCTGTTTTTT.

This clonotype was seen a handful of times. V and J are TRBV29-1 and TRBJ2-1; 14 bases agree with TRBD2. V was pared by 7 bases and J by 0 bases, with 20 bases of the junction left unmatched. CDR3 length: 21 amino acids. Germline CDR1 is SQVTM and CDR2 is ANQGSEA. The CDR3 nucleotides read TGCAGCGCCGAGGCCCCCTTTCCGGGACTAGCGGGAGCGGGCTCCTACAATGAGCAGTTCTTC. Its translation: CSAEAPFPGLAGAGSYNEQFF.

This clonotype was seen only a few times. The chain is built from TRBV5-1 and TRBJ2-7; D perhaps matches TRBD1 (5 bases). The J call is doubtful: the DNA matches TRBJ2-1 better. The CDR3 totals 11 residues. CDR1 and CDR2 (germline): SGHRS, YFSETQ. The CDR3 region is CASDQGNEQFF. CDR3 sequence (DNA): TGCGCCAGCGATCAGGGCAATGAGCAGTTCTTC.

The CDR3 is CASSVKRRGEGETQYF. The CDR3 DNA reads TGTGCCAGCAGCGTAAAACGACGAGGGGAGGGAGAGACCCAGTACTTC. The chain recombines TRBV9 with TRBJ2-5; TRBD2 matches at 7 bases. Germline CDR1 SGDLS, CDR2 YYNGEE. This CDR3 comprises 16 residues. The V segment lost 1 base and the J segment 4 bases; nucleotides outside the gene matches: 10.

The table lists this clonotype with a few counts. The chain couples TRBV12-3 or TRBV12-4 to TRBJ1-1; maybe TRBD1 (5 bases). Trimming stripped 6 bases from V and 8 bases from J, with 13 bases between. CDR3 size: 12 residues. The CDR3 DNA reads TGTGCCAGCAGCCCTCTTGGGGGAGAAGCTTTCTTT. Translating gives CASSPLGGEAFF.

J is TRBJ2-3 and V is TRBV19; D remains ambiguous. The length of the CDR3 is 13 residues. The ends were cut back, 1 base at V and 4 bases at J, with 6 bases in the middle. CDR1 is LNHDA, CDR2 SQIVND, per germline (reference sequence). The CDR3 bases are TGTGCCAGTAGTATAGTGATTCCAGATACGCAGTATTTT. It translates to CASSIVIPDTQYF.

This chain connects TRBV7-9 to TRBJ2-1; TRBD2 matches at 10 bases. J was trimmed by 5 bases and V by 4 bases; bases with no gene match: 5. Germline CDR1 and CDR2: SEHNR and FQNEAQ (reference sequence). This CDR3 has 15 amino acids. The CDR3 nucleotides are TGTGCCAGCAGCTCTCTAGCGGGGGATAACAATGAGCAGTTCTTC. As protein: CASSSLAGDNNEQFF.

The chain couples TRBV27 to TRBJ2-5, with 10 positions matching TRBD1. Germline V lookup: CDR1 MNHEY, CDR2 SMNVEV (reference sequence). CDR3 size: 13 residues. J gave up 5 bases and V 9 bases, and 6 bases lay outside the gene matches. In DNA, the CDR3 is TGTGCCAGTAGGGACAGGGGTAGGGAGACCCAGTACTTC. Translating it yields CASRDRGRETQYF.

V is TRBV2 and J is TRBJ2-1; 14 bases fit TRBD2. The CDR3 length is 16 residues. Germline V CDR1 and CDR2: SNHLY, FYNNEI. Losses at the gene ends were 5 bases for V and 7 bases for J; bases not matched to a gene: 7. The CDR3 nucleotides are TGTGCCAGCAGTCAAAGGACTAGCGGGGGGTTAAATGAGCAGTTCTTC. It translates to CASSQRTSGGLNEQFF.

Only a few counts were recorded for this clonotype. This chain joins TRBV9 and TRBJ2-1; D perhaps matches TRBD2 (6 bases). Trimming cost V 1 base and J 8 bases, with 10 bases left between them. This CDR3 region has 13 residues. Germline-derived CDR1 and CDR2 are SGDLS and YYNGEE. The CDR3 sequence is CASSVNGRYEQFF. The CDR3 coding sequence is TGTGCCAGCAGCGTAAACGGGAGATATGAGCAGTTCTTC.

V and J are TRBV7-6 and TRBJ2-5; D remains unclear. Per the germline V gene, CDR1 is SGHVS and CDR2 is FNYEAQ. V dropped 4 bases and J dropped 5 bases, with 20 bases sitting between them. The CDR3 is 16 amino acids. The CDR3: CASSYGPTVEGETQYF. The CDR3 DNA reads as TGTGCCAGCAGCTACGGACCCACTGTGGAAGGGGAGACCCAGTACTTC.

This sequence joins TRBV12-3 or TRBV12-4 and TRBJ2-1; 7 bases line up with TRBD2. V gave up 4 bases and J gave up 5 bases; unmatched junction bases: 8. This CDR3 contains 15 residues. The CDR3 protein is CASSYSGQSDNEQFF. In nucleotides, the CDR3 is TGTGCCAGCAGTTATAGCGGGCAGTCCGACAATGAGCAGTTCTTC.

This clonotype was recorded a few times. The chain has TRBV5-1 and TRBJ2-2; D is uncertain. Germline CDR1 is SGHRS and CDR2 is YFSETQ. The V end lost 0 bases, the J end lost 2 bases, and 14 bases lay between the germline ends. The CDR3 loop spans 17 amino acids. The CDR3 DNA reads as TGCGCCAGCAGCTTGGTAATCTCCCAATACAACACCGGGGAGCTGTTTTTT. Translating it yields CASSLVISQYNTGELFF.

This clonotype turned up a few times. The rearrangement links TRBV7-9 to TRBJ2-7; 11 bases align to TRBD1. The CDR3 length is 14 residues. Germline V gene lookup returns CDR1 SEHNR and CDR2 FQNEAQ (reference sequence). With 7 bases clipped from V and 2 bases from J, the junction kept 4 bases outside the gene matches. In nucleotides, the CDR3 is TGTGCCAGCATGGACAGGGGGCTCACCTACGAGCAGTACTTC. It specifies CASMDRGLTYEQYF.

In this sample, this clonotype turned up a few times. The rearrangement links TRBV27 to TRBJ1-4; D gene uncertain. Germline CDR1 and CDR2: MNHEY and SMNVEV (reference sequence). V was shortened by 4 bases and J by 8 bases, with 11 bases between the two germline ends. The CDR3 runs to 13 residues. The CDR3 coding sequence is TGTGCCAGCAGTTCGTGGGTTGAGGAAAAACTGTTTTTT. The encoded protein is CASSSWVEEKLFF.

This chain uses TRBV14 with TRBJ2-1; D gene ambiguous. Deletions cut 3 bases from V and 8 bases from J, with 11 bases between. Germline-derived CDR1 and CDR2 are SGHDN and FVKESK. The CDR3 consists of 13 residues. DNA for the CDR3: TGTGCCAGCAGCCAGGGATTATCGGATGAGCAGTTCTTC. Translating gives CASSQGLSDEQFF.